Presented here are 3 T cell receptor beta chains from one specimen sequenced in a study of human T cells and chemical hapten exposure. As to time point: patch test 1, 2 weeks after DPC sensitization. Treatment specified: therapeutic diphenylcyclopropenone sensitization with weekly scalp DPC. One entry per CDR3 protein results from TCRdb running MiXCR on the RACE reads. This table holds about 82,000 distinct CDR3 sequences, around a tenth found once. The sequences come from whole blood, collected in connection with sensitization to the hapten diphenylcyclopropenone (DPC). The receptors originated from a woman aged 45-65 years with alopecia areata. Some clones in this sample may be carry-over from other donors' samples.

This clonotype has ten or more counts. The chain carries TRBV10-3 and TRBJ2-1; 8 positions agree with TRBD1. Losses at the gene ends were 10 bases for V and 5 bases for J; bases not matched to a gene: 4. The CDR3 has 12 amino acids. Germline V gene lookup returns CDR1 ENHRY and CDR2 SYGVKD. CDR3 loop: CASRTGNNEQFF. The CDR3 DNA is TGTGCCAGCCGGACAGGGAACAATGAGCAGTTCTTC.

This clonotype appeared many times. This rearrangement joins TRBV7-3 to TRBJ2-6; 8 bases fit TRBD1. The CDR3 has 18 amino acids. Germline values: CDR1 SGHTA, CDR2 FQGTGA. Trimming at V came to 4 bases and at J to 2 bases, leaving 10 bases not matched to a gene. The CDR3 DNA follows: TGTGCCAGCAGCTCCCGCGGACAGGGTGTCGCTGGGGCCAACGTCCTGACTTTC. This encodes CASSSRGQGVAGANVLTF.

In this sample, this clonotype turned up a few times. The chain carries TRBV10-2 and TRBJ2-7; possible D gene TRBD2, 6 bases. This CDR3 comprises 13 residues. CDR1 WSHSY and CDR2 SAAADI come from the germline V gene. V lost 2 bases and J 2 bases, leaving 7 bases between the germline ends. For the CDR3, the DNA is TGCGCCAGCAGTGAGGCGGGAACCTACGAGCAGTACTTC. Translation: CASSEAGTYEQYF.